The 32 T cell receptor beta chains listed next were all sequenced from one sample in a study of siplizumab effects on memory and regulatory T cells. Generated by immunoSEQ multiplex PCR, the TCRdb table keeps only in-frame clones and is missing some. The sample has some 100,000 clones, roughly 93% seen once; the top ten hold over 5%. The sequenced material came from CD8+ T cells sorted from blood. These TCRs come from a human donor in good health.

The V gene is TRBV4-2, the J gene TRBJ2-7; 7 bases are shared with TRBD2. Germline V CDR1 and CDR2: LGHNA, YNFKEQ. The CDR3 spans 17 residues. The V and J ends lost 2 bases and 1 base, in that order; junction bases with no gene match: 11. The DNA of the CDR3 is TGTGCCAGCAGCCAATTGACGGGAGGCCACTTGTCCTACGAGCAGTACTTC. It codes for CASSQLTGGHLSYEQYF.

The chain uses TRBV5-6 and TRBJ2-7, with 7 bases fitting TRBD2. This CDR3 region has 14 residues. V gave up 4 bases and J gave up 4 bases; unmatched junction bases: 8. Looked up from germline, CDR1 is SGHDT and CDR2 is YYEEEE. The CDR3 bases are TGTGCCAGCAGCAACCGGGACTATGGGTACGAGCAGTACTTC. Encoded protein: CASSNRDYGYEQYF.

CDR3 region: CASSQIAGGVYEQFF. In DNA, the CDR3 is TGTGCCAGCAGCCAAATAGCGGGAGGTGTCTATGAGCAGTTCTTC. The genes are TRBV7-3 and TRBJ2-1; 10 bases fit TRBD2. The CDR3 covers 15 residues. V shed 5 bases and J 8 bases; nucleotides not matched to a gene: 9. Germline V CDR1 and CDR2: SGHTA, FQGTGA.

For this clone: The junction shows a germline mismatch at one end, possibly a read error. The rearrangement uses TRBV7-7 and TRBJ2-1; 8 nucleotides line up with TRBD1. The CDR3 runs to 18 residues. CDR1 and CDR2 from the germline V gene are SSHAT and FNYEAQ (reference sequence). This chain's CDR3 is CASSLAPPDRDSYNEQFF. In nucleotides, the CDR3 is TGTGCTAGCAGCTTAGCTCCTCCGGACAGGGACTCCTACAATGAGCAGTTCTTC.

This rearrangement joins TRBV15 to TRBJ2-3; 14 bases fit TRBD2. The CDR3 spans 17 residues. The germline V gene encodes CDR1 LNHNV and CDR2 YYDKDF (reference sequence). The trim removed 5 bases at V and 5 bases at J, leaving 9 bases unmatched. The CDR3 DNA sequence: TGTGCCACCAGCGTATCGACTAGCGGGAGGGCCAAAGATACGCAGTATTTT. Its translation is CATSVSTSGRAKDTQYF. Full variable domain (remainder filled in from reference TRBV15 and TRBJ2-3): DAMVIQNPRYQVTQFGKPVTLSCSQTLNHNVMYWYQQKSSQAPKLLFHYYDKDFNNEADTPDNFQSRRPNTSFCFLDIRSPGLGDTAMYLCATSVSTSGRAKDTQYFGPGTRLTVL.

The gene calls are TRBV7-2 and TRBJ2-1; 11 nucleotides match TRBD2. CDR1 is SGHTA, CDR2 FQGNSA, per germline. This CDR3 spans 15 amino acids. J gave up 6 bases and V 5 bases, and 6 bases lay outside the gene matches. Here the CDR3 DNA reads TGTGCCAGCAGCCCCCCGGGACTAGCGGTCAATGAGCAGTTCTTC. Translation gives CASSPPGLAVNEQFF.

The rearrangement uses TRBV5-1 and TRBJ2-7; TRBD1 matches at 7 bases. Germline V gives CDR1 SGHRS, CDR2 YFSETQ. Unmatched junction bases numbered 7, after V lost 0 bases and J lost 4 bases. The CDR3 totals 15 residues. CDR3 sequence (DNA): TGCGCCAGCAGCTTGGCGGCAGGGGGTGAGTACGAGCAGTACTTC. Amino acid sequence: CASSLAAGGEYEQYF.

The rearrangement uses TRBV9 and TRBJ2-7, with TRBD2 matching over 11 bases. Germline V gives CDR1 SGDLS, CDR2 YYNGEE. V was clipped by 0 bases and J by 6 bases; unmatched bases: 8. The CDR3 contains 16 residues. This CDR3 reads CASSVDALAGEGEQYF. The CDR3 DNA follows: TGTGCCAGCAGCGTAGACGCACTAGCGGGAGAAGGCGAGCAGTACTTC.

This chain joins TRBV4-1 and TRBJ1-3; D may be TRBD1 (5 bases). This CDR3 is built from 15 residues. V was cut by 0 bases and J by 0 bases, with 6 bases left in between. CDR1 is MGHRA, CDR2 YSYEKL, per germline. CDR3 bases: TGCGCCAGCAGCCAAGACAGGGCCTCTGGAAACACCATATATTTT. Protein sequence: CASSQDRASGNTIYF.

The chain's CDR3 is CSVEDPTSGGNNEQFF. The CDR3 bases are TGCAGCGTTGAAGACCCGACTAGCGGGGGGAACAATGAGCAGTTCTTC. The chain is built from TRBV29-1 and TRBJ2-1, with 13 bases fitting TRBD2. This CDR3 comprises 16 residues. Germline lookup yields CDR1 SQVTM and CDR2 ANQGSEA. Unmatched junction bases numbered 4, after V lost 0 bases and J lost 5 bases.

The J gene is TRBJ2-2, the V gene TRBV6-4, with 7 bases lining up with TRBD1. Germline V gives CDR1 MRHNA, CDR2 SNTAGT. V lost 0 bases to trimming and J lost 1 base; unmatched junction nucleotides: 8. This CDR3 contains 18 residues. The DNA of the CDR3 is TGTGCCAGCAGTGACTCCCAGACAGGGAGTAGGAACACCGGGGAGCTGTTTTTT. Amino acids: CASSDSQTGSRNTGELFF.

This sequence joins TRBV5-6 and TRBJ1-4; D gene ambiguous. V lost 2 bases, J lost 3 bases, and 11 bases lay in between. CDR3 length equals 15 residues. Germline V lookup: CDR1 SGHDT, CDR2 YYEEEE. The CDR3 DNA reads TGTGCCAGCAGCTTAGTTGGGGAGGCTAATGAAAAACTGTTTTTT. This translates into CASSLVGEANEKLFF.

V and J are TRBV5-6 and TRBJ2-1; 7 positions match TRBD1. Trimming cost V 0 bases and J 4 bases; bases outside gene matches: 4. CDR1 is SGHDT and CDR2 is YYEEEE in the germline V gene. CDR3 size: 15 residues. The CDR3 loop reads CASSLEAQGYNEQFF. The CDR3 nucleotides read TGTGCCAGCAGCTTGGAAGCACAGGGGTACAATGAGCAGTTCTTC.

This chain links TRBV5-1 with TRBJ2-3; 7 bases line up with TRBD2. Germline V gives CDR1 SGHRS, CDR2 YFSETQ. The CDR3 is 13 amino acids. V shed 0 bases and J 9 bases; nucleotides not matched to a gene: 4. The CDR3 is CASSLEGRGTQYF. CDR3 in DNA: TGCGCCAGCAGCTTGGAGGGGCGGGGGACGCAGTATTTT.

The CDR3 nucleotides are TGTGCCAGTAGCTGGTTCCCCGGGGTGAACACTGAAGCTTTCTTT. This gives the protein CASSWFPGVNTEAFF. The chain uses TRBV19 and TRBJ1-1; the D is unclear. Germline values: CDR1 LNHDA, CDR2 SQIVND (reference sequence). V was cut by 6 bases and J by 0 bases, with 14 bases left in between. The CDR3 consists of 15 residues.

The chain couples TRBV4-1 to TRBJ1-1; D is undetermined. Germline V gives CDR1 MGHRA, CDR2 YSYEKL. Trimming took off 1 base at V and 1 base at J, with 7 bases between the two ends. This CDR3 has 14 amino acids. CDR3 in amino acids: CASSQGRTNTEAFF. The CDR3 DNA is TGCGCCAGCAGCCAAGGGCGGACGAACACTGAAGCTTTCTTT.

The chain has TRBV25-1 and TRBJ1-4; weak D call: TRBD1 (5 bases). The germline gives CDR1 MGHDK, CDR2 SYGVNS. V gave up 8 bases and J gave up 6 bases, with 10 bases separating them. The CDR3 length is 12 residues. CDR3 loop: CASGGDDEKLFF. The DNA for the CDR3 is TGTGCCAGCGGGGGGGACGATGAAAAACTGTTTTTT.

The V and J genes are TRBV9 and TRBJ1-1, with D perhaps TRBD1 (5 bases). Germline CDR1 SGDLS, CDR2 YYNGEE. The CDR3 length is 16 residues. The V end lost 4 bases, the J end lost 8 bases, and 24 bases lay between the germline ends. The CDR3 DNA is TGTGCCAGCAGCTCAGGGAGATTTTTGGACCTTTCGGAAGCTTTCTTT. This translates into CASSSGRFLDLSEAFF.

The gene calls are TRBV11-2 and TRBJ2-1; 12 bases line up with TRBD1. The CDR3 has 15 amino acids. Germline V gives CDR1 SGHAT, CDR2 FQNNGV. J was trimmed by 8 bases and V by 5 bases; bases with no gene match: 7. Here the CDR3 reads CASSLGTGGIYEQFF. CDR3 in DNA: TGTGCCAGCAGCCTCGGGACAGGGGGCATCTATGAGCAGTTCTTC.

The gene calls are TRBV9 and TRBJ2-7; 9 nucleotides line up with TRBD1. Trimming removed 3 bases from V and 4 bases from J; junction bases left unmatched: 11. This CDR3 contains 16 residues. CDR1 SGDLS and CDR2 YYNGEE come from the germline V gene. The CDR3 protein is CASSGGTGTGRYEQYF. The CDR3 DNA is TGTGCCAGCAGCGGGGGGACCGGGACAGGGAGATACGAGCAGTACTTC.

The V gene is TRBV5-5, the J gene TRBJ1-2; TRBD1 is a possible D gene (6 bases). Looked up from germline, CDR1 is SGHKS and CDR2 is YYEKEE (reference sequence). V was cut by 0 bases and J by 3 bases, with 9 bases left in between. The CDR3 totals 14 residues. In DNA form, the CDR3 reads TGTGCCAGCAGCTTGGCCAGGGGATACTATGGCTACACCTTC. It encodes CASSLARGYYGYTF.

The chain carries TRBV5-1 and TRBJ2-7; 9 nucleotides line up with TRBD1. V lost 3 bases, J lost 0 bases, and 4 bases stayed unmatched. This CDR3 comprises 15 residues. In germline, CDR1 is SGHRS, CDR2 YFSETQ. The CDR3 bases are TGCGCCAGCAGCTCGGACAGGGGTGCCTCCTACGAGCAGTACTTC. Amino acids: CASSSDRGASYEQYF.

This chain links TRBV29-1 with TRBJ1-2; no reliable D call. V was cut by 1 base and J by 7 bases, with 7 bases left in between. Per the germline V gene, CDR1 is SQVTM and CDR2 is ANQGSEA. This CDR3 comprises 11 residues. The CDR3 region is CSVEVAVGYTF. CDR3 sequence (DNA): TGCAGCGTTGAAGTGGCGGTTGGCTACACCTTC.

The rearrangement links TRBV19 to TRBJ2-7, with D uncertain. The CDR3 is 12 amino acids. V lost 3 bases and J 2 bases, leaving 5 bases between the germline ends. In germline, CDR1 is LNHDA, CDR2 SQIVND (reference sequence). This CDR3 reads CASSMAPYEQYF. The DNA for the CDR3 is TGTGCCAGTAGTATGGCGCCCTACGAGCAGTACTTC.

The rearrangement links TRBV19 to TRBJ2-7; D uncertain. V lost 7 bases, J lost 0 bases, and 13 bases lay in between. The CDR3 is 14 residues long. Germline V lookup: CDR1 LNHDA, CDR2 SQIVND (reference sequence). The CDR3 bases are TGTGCCAGTAAGATAGGCACGAACTCCTACGAGCAGTACTTC. Residues: CASKIGTNSYEQYF.

This clone showed up just once. The rearrangement uses TRBV29-1 and TRBJ2-7; a possible D gene is TRBD2 (5 bases). Looked up from germline, CDR1 is SQVTM and CDR2 is ANQGSEA. The CDR3 consists of 13 residues. Between the trimmed V and J ends, which lost 4 bases and 1 base, there was a span of 11 bases. The CDR3 sequence: CSVGPSQSYEQYF. DNA of the CDR3: TGCAGCGTTGGTCCTAGCCAGTCCTACGAGCAGTACTTC.

This clone was seen a single time. The rearrangement links TRBV27 to TRBJ1-2; no definite D call. The CDR3 covers 10 residues. V was shortened by 10 bases and J by 6 bases, with 9 bases between the two germline ends. CDR1 and CDR2 from the germline V gene are MNHEY and SMNVEV (reference sequence). CDR3: CATRADGYTF. In DNA, the CDR3 is TGTGCCACCAGAGCAGATGGCTACACCTTC.

The chain links TRBV11-3 to TRBJ2-1; TRBD1 agrees at 8 bases. V shed 3 bases and J 7 bases; nucleotides not matched to a gene: 5. This CDR3 has 14 residues. Germline V gene lookup returns CDR1 SGHNT and CDR2 YENEEA. CDR3 amino acids: CASSFQGALNEQFF. Here the CDR3 DNA reads TGTGCCAGCAGCTTCCAGGGGGCATTGAATGAGCAGTTCTTC.

The J gene is TRBJ2-1, the V gene TRBV6-5; unclear D gene. Trimming pared 0 bases from V and 5 bases from J, leaving 8 bases between. The V gene's germline CDR1 is MNHEY and CDR2 SVGAGI. This CDR3 contains 14 residues. The CDR3 DNA follows: TGTGCCAGCAGTTACTCCGAGGACGACAATGAGCAGTTCTTC. Its translation: CASSYSEDDNEQFF.

This clone was counted once. The rearrangement uses TRBV10-3 and TRBJ1-1, with 7 bases matching TRBD1. The CDR3 extends over 15 amino acids. Germline V gene lookup returns CDR1 ENHRY and CDR2 SYGVKD. Trimming took 3 bases from V and 0 from J; bases not matched to a gene: 4. The CDR3 coding sequence is TGTGCCATCAGTGAAGGGACAGACATGAACACTGAAGCTTTCTTT. Translated, it gives CAISEGTDMNTEAFF.

The chain carries TRBV6-5 and TRBJ1-4, with TRBD1 identical over 7 bases. This CDR3 region has 15 residues. Trimming removed 8 bases from V and 5 bases from J; junction bases left unmatched: 11. Germline assignment: CDR1 MNHEY and CDR2 SVGAGI. The CDR3 coding sequence is TGTGCCAGCGGTCACTACAGGGGAGTGAATGAAAAACTGTTTTTT. Protein: CASGHYRGVNEKLFF.

The CDR3: CASSYELNYNSPLHF. The CDR3 nucleotides are TGTGCCAGCAGTTACGAGCTTAACTATAATTCACCCCTCCACTTT. This sequence joins TRBV6-5 and TRBJ1-6, with D hard to call. Germline V gene lookup returns CDR1 MNHEY and CDR2 SVGAGI. This CDR3 has 15 residues. Trimming pared 2 bases from V and 3 bases from J, leaving 8 bases between.